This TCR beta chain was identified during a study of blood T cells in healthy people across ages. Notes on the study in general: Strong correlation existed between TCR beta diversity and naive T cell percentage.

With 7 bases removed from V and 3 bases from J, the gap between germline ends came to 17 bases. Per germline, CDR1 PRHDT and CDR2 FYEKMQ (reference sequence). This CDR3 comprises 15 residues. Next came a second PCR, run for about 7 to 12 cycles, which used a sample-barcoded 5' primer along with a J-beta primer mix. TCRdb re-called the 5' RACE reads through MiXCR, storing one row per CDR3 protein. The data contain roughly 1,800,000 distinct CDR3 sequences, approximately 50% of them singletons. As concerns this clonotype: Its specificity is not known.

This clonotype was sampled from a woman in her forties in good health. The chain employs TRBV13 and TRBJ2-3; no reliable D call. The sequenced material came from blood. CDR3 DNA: TGTGCCAGCATCCCCCGGGCCTCGGCGACAGATACGCAGTATTTT. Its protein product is CASIPRASATDTQYF.